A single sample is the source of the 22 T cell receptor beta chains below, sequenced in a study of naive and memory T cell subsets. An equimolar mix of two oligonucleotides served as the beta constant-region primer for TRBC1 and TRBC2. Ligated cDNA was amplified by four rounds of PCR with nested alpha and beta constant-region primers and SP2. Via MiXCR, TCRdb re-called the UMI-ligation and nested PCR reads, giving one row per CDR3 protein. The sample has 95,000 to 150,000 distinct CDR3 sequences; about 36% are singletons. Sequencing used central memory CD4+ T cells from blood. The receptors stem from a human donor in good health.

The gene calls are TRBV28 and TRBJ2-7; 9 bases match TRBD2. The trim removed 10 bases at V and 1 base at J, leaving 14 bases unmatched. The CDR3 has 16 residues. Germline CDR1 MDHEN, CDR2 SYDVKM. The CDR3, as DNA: TGTGCCACCCGACATCTAGCGGGATCGCAATCCTACGAGCAGTACTTC. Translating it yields CATRHLAGSQSYEQYF.

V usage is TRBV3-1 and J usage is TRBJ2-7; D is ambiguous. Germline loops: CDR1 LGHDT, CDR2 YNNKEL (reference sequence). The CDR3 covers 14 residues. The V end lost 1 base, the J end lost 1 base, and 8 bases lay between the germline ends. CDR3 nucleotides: TGTGCCAGCAGCCAAGTTCGAGGATCCTACGAGCAGTACTTC. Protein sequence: CASSQVRGSYEQYF.

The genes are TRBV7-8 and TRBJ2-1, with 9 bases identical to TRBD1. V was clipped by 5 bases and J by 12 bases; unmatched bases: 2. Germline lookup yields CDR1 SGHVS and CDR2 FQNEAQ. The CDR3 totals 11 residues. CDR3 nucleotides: TGTGCCAGCAGCGTGGACAGGGGGCAGTTCTTC. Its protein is CASSVDRGQFF.

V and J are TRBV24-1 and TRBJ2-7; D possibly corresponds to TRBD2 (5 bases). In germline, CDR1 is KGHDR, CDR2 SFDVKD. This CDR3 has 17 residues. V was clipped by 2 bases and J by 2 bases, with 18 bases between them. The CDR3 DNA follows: TGTGCCACCAGTGATTCCGTCCCGTGGCCGCGGGCCTACGAGCAGTACTTC. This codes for CATSDSVPWPRAYEQYF.

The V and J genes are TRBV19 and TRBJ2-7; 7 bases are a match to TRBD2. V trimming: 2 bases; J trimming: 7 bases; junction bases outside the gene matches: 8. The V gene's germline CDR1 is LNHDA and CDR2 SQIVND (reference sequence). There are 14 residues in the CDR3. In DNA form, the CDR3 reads TGTGCCAGTAGTATAATCAGCGGGAAGGGTGAGCAGTACTTC. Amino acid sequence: CASSIISGKGEQYF.

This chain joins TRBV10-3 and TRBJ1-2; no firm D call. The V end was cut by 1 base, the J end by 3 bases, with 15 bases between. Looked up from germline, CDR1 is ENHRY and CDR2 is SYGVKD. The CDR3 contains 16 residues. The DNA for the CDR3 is TGTGCCATCAGTGAGTTGACCGAAGAGTGGGACTATGGCTACACCTTC. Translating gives CAISELTEEWDYGYTF.

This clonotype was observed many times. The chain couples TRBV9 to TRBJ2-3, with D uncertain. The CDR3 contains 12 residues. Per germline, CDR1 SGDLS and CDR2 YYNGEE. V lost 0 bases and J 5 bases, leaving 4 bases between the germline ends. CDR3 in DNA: TGTGCCAGCAGCGTAGTGGGAGATACGCAGTATTTT. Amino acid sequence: CASSVVGDTQYF.

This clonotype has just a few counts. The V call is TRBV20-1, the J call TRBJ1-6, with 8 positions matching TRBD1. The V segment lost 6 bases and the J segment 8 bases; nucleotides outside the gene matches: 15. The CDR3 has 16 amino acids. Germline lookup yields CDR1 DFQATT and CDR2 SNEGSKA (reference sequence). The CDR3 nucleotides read TGCAGTGCGACTCCTGCCGAGACAGGGGTGGATTCACCCCTCCACTTT. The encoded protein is CSATPAETGVDSPLHF.

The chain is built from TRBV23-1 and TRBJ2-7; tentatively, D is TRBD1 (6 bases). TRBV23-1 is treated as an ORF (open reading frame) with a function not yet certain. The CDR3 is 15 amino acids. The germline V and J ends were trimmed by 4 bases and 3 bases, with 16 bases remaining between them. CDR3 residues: CASSPTSRDIYEQYF. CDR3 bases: TGCGCCAGCAGTCCCACGTCCCGGGACATCTACGAGCAGTACTTC.

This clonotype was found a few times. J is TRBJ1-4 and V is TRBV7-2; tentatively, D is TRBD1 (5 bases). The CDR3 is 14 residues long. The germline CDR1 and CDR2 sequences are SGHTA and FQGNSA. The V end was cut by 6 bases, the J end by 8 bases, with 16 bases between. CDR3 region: CASRGGTGNEKLFF. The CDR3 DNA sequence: TGTGCCAGCAGGGGAGGGACCGGGAACGAAAAACTGTTTTTT.

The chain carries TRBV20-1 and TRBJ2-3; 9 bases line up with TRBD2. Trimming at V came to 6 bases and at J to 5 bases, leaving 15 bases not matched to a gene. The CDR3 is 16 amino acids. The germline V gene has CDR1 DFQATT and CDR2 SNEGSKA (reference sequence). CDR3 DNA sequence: TGCAGTGCCTCGACGGCGGGCGGGAGGGGTAAAGATACGCAGTATTTT. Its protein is CSASTAGGRGKDTQYF.

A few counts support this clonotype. The CDR3 spells CASRPTNTEAFF. The CDR3 DNA sequence: TGTGCTAGTCGGCCAACGAACACTGAAGCTTTCTTT. V and J are TRBV12-5 and TRBJ1-1; D gene uncertain. The CDR3 length is 12 residues. Germline V gene sequence: CDR1 LGHNT, CDR2 FRNRAP. The V gene lost 8 bases and the J gene lost 1 base, with 8 bases spanning the gap.

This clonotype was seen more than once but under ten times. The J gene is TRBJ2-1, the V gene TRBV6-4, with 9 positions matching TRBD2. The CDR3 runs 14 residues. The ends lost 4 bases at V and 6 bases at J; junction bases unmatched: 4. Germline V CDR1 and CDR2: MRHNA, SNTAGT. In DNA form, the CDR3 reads TGTGCCAGCAGTGCCGGGACTAGCAGCAATGAGCAGTTCTTC. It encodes CASSAGTSSNEQFF.

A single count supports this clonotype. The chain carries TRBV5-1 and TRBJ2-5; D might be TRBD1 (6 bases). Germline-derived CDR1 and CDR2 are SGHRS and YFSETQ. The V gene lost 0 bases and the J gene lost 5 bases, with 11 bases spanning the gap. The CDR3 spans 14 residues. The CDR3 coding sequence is TGCGCCAGCAGCTTGGGACAGGCACCGGAGACCCAGTACTTC. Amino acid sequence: CASSLGQAPETQYF. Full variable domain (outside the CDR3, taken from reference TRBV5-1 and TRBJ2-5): KAGVTQTPRYLIKTRGQQVTLSCSPISGHRSVSWYQQTPGQGLQFLFEYFSETQRNKGNFPGRFSGRQFSNSRSEMNVSTLELGDSALYLCASSLGQAPETQYFGPGTRLLVL.

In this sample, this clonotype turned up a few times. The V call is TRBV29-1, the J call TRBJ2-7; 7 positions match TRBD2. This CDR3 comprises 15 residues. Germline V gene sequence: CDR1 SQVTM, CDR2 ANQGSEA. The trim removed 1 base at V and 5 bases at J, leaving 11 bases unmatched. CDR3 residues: CSVEVTSAEVDEQYF. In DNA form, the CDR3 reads TGCAGCGTTGAAGTTACTAGCGCGGAGGTCGACGAGCAGTACTTC.

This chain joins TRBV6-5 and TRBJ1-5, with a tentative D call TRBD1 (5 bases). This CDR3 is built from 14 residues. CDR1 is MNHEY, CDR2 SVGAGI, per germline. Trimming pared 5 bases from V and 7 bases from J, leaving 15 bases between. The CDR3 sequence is CASSRGPDDQPQHF. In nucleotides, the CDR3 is TGTGCCAGCAGTAGGGGACCGGATGACCAGCCCCAGCATTTT.

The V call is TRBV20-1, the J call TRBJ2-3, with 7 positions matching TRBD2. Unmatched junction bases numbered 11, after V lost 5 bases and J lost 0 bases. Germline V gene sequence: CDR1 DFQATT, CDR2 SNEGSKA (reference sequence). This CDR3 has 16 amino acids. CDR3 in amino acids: CSAGFASGISTDTQYF. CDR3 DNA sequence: TGCAGTGCTGGGTTTGCTAGCGGTATCAGCACAGATACGCAGTATTTT.

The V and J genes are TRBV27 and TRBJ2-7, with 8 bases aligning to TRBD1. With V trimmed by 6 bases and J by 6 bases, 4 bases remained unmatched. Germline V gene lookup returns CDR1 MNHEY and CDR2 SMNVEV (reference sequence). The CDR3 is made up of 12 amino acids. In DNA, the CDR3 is TGTGCCAGCAGAAGGACAGGGACCGAGCAGTACTTC. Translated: CASRRTGTEQYF.

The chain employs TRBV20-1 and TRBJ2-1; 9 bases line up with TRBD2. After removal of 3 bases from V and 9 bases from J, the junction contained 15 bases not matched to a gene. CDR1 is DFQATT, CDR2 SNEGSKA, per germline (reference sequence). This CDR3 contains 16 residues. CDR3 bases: TGCAGTGCTAGTGACGTTATAGCGGGAGACTACGGTGAGCAGTTCTTC. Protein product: CSASDVIAGDYGEQFF.

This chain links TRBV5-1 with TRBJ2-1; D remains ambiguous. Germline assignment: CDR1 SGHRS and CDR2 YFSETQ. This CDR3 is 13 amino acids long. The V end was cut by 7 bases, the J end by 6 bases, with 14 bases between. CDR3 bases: TGCGCCAGCCGTCGTGGAGAACTCAATGAGCAGTTCTTC. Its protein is CASRRGELNEQFF.

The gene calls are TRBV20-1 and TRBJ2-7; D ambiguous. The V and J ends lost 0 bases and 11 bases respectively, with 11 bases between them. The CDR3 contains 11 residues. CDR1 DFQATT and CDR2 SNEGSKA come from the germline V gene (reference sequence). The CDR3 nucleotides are TGCAGTGCTAGAGATCAACAGTCTAAGTACTTC. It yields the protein CSARDQQSKYF.

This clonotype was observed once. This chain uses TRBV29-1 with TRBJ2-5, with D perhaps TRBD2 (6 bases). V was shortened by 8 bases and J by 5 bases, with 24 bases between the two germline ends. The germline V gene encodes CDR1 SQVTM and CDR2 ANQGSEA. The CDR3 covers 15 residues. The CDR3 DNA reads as TGCAGCACCCCGGTTTCCGCGGGACGGGGGGAGACCCAGTACTTC. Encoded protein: CSTPVSAGRGETQYF. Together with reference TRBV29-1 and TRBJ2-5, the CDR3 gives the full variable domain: SAVISQKPSRDICQRGTSLTIQCQVDSQVTMMFWYRQQPGQSLTLIATANQGSEATYESGFVIDKFPISRPNLTFSTLTVSNMSPEDSSIYLCSTPVSAGRGETQYFGPGTRLLVL.